The 10 T cell receptor beta chains below all came from one sample that was sequenced in a study of long-term antiretroviral therapy in people with HIV. Sequencing relied on immunoSEQ assay v3.0, run at survey level. The method was immunoSEQ multiplex PCR; TCRdb's version includes in-frame clones alone and lacks a portion of them. The table lists about 7,200 clones, 65% to 75% of them singletons. The sequencing used unsorted PBMCs, collected approximately 0.9 years before starting antiretroviral therapy. The origin of the receptors is a man aged 35-49 years with HIV.

This chain links TRBV9 with TRBJ2-7, with D possibly being TRBD2 (5 bases). The CDR3 consists of 14 residues. Germline CDR1 is SGDLS and CDR2 is YYNGEE. V was pared by 3 bases and J by 4 bases, with 14 bases between. The CDR3 bases are TGTGCCAGCAGCGAAAGCAGGAGAGGGTACGAGCAGTACTTC. Translation: CASSESRRGYEQYF. The variable domain in full, completed from reference TRBV9 and TRBJ2-7, reads DSGVTQTPKHLITATGQRVTLRCSPRSGDLSVYWYQQSLDQGLQFLIQYYNGEERAKGNILERFSAQQFPDLHSELNLSSLELGDSALYFCASSESRRGYEQYFGPGTRLTVT.

The chain links TRBV27 to TRBJ1-2; 8 bases are shared with TRBD1. V was pared by 8 bases and J by 2 bases, with 10 bases of the junction left unmatched. The length of the CDR3 is 15 residues. Germline lookup yields CDR1 MNHEY and CDR2 SMNVEV (reference sequence). The CDR3 loop is CASASGTGSNYGYTF. The DNA of the CDR3 is TGTGCCAGCGCATCGGGGACAGGTTCCAACTATGGCTACACCTTC.

The V and J genes are TRBV7-2 and TRBJ1-6, with D hard to call. The V end was cut by 8 bases, the J end by 3 bases, with 8 bases between. CDR3 length equals 13 residues. Germline V CDR1 and CDR2: SGHTA, FQGNSA. The CDR3 protein is CASSQDYNSPLHF. For the CDR3, the DNA is TGTGCCAGCTCGCAGGACTATAATTCACCCCTCCACTTT.

The chain employs TRBV6-1 and TRBJ1-4; D is undetermined. CDR3 length: 15 amino acids. The V gene lost 1 base and the J gene lost 7 bases, with 13 bases spanning the gap. The V gene's germline CDR1 is MNHNS and CDR2 SASEGT. The CDR3, as DNA: TGTGCCAGCAGTGAAGAGGAGGCGGGCGGTGAAAAACTGTTTTTT. This sequence encodes CASSEEEAGGEKLFF.

This chain uses TRBV7-2 with TRBJ1-6; unclear D gene. From germline, CDR1 is SGHTA and CDR2 FQGNSA. Between the trimmed V and J ends, which lost 1 base and 7 bases, there was a span of 5 bases. The CDR3 is 13 residues long. CDR3 residues: CASSLEANSPLHF. For the CDR3, the DNA is TGTGCCAGCAGCTTAGAAGCGAATTCACCCCTCCACTTT.

The chain couples TRBV5-4 to TRBJ2-7, with D maybe TRBD2 (6 bases). The germline V and J ends were trimmed by 2 bases and 7 bases, with 13 bases remaining between them. Germline assignment: CDR1 SGHNT and CDR2 YYREEE (reference sequence). This CDR3 contains 13 residues. CDR3 nucleotides: TGTGCCAGCAGCTTAGCGGCCGGGAGTGAGCAGTACTTC. Protein product: CASSLAAGSEQYF.

This rearrangement joins TRBV6-5 to TRBJ1-1; maybe TRBD1 (5 bases). The V gene's germline CDR1 is MNHEY and CDR2 SVGAGI. This CDR3 comprises 13 residues. Trimming took 2 bases from V and 5 from J, leaving 9 bases between them. CDR3 residues: CASSYGWGTEAFF. As DNA, the CDR3 is TGTGCCAGCAGTTACGGGTGGGGGACTGAAGCTTTCTTT.

This rearrangement joins TRBV27 to TRBJ2-1; D tentatively reads TRBD1 or TRBD2 (6 bases each). Germline values: CDR1 MNHEY, CDR2 SMNVEV (reference sequence). V was cut by 2 bases and J by 7 bases, with 15 bases left in between. This CDR3 region has 15 residues. This CDR3 reads CASSLTRGLLNEQFF. DNA of the CDR3: TGTGCCAGCAGTTTAACCAGGGGACTCCTAAATGAGCAGTTCTTC.

The chain links TRBV6-6 to TRBJ1-4; D gene ambiguous. The germline CDR1 and CDR2 sequences are MNHNY and SVGAGI (reference sequence). The CDR3 is 15 amino acids. V gave up 6 bases and J gave up 4 bases, with 15 bases separating them. The CDR3, as DNA: TGTGCCAGCAGCCTCCCAGCCGCCCTTAATGAAAAACTGTTTTTT. This codes for CASSLPAALNEKLFF.

V is TRBV2 and J is TRBJ2-3; D is perhaps TRBD1 (6 bases). This CDR3 contains 12 residues. The germline V and J ends were trimmed by 5 bases and 5 bases, with 8 bases remaining between them. CDR1 and CDR2 (germline): SNHLY, FYNNEI. CDR3 in amino acids: CASSIQGDTQYF. As DNA, the CDR3 is TGTGCCAGCAGTATACAGGGAGATACGCAGTATTTT.